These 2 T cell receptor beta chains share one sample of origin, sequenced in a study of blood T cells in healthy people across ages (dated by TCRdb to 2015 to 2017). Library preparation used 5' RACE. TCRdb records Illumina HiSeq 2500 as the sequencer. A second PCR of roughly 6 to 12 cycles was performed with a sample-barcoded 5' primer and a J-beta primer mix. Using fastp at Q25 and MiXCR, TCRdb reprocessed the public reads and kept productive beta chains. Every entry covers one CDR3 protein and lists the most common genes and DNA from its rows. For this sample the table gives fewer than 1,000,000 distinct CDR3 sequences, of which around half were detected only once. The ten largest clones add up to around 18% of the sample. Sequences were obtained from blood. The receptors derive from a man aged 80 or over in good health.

CDR3 sequence (DNA): TGTGCCAGCAGTTGGCAGGGCACCGCTGCAACAGATACGCAGTATTTT. Translating it yields CASSWQGTAATDTQYF. The chain carries TRBV28 and TRBJ2-3; weak D call: TRBD1 (5 bases). The V end lost 4 bases, the J end lost 3 bases, and 17 bases lay between the germline ends. The CDR3 contains 16 residues. CDR1 and CDR2 (germline): MDHEN, SYDVKM.

For the CDR3, the DNA is TGTGCCAGCAGTAGCCTTAGCGGGAAAAACAATGAGCAGTTCTTC. Encoded protein: CASSSLSGKNNEQFF. The chain carries TRBV6-6 and TRBJ2-1; TRBD2 aligns across 8 bases. The CDR3 extends over 15 amino acids. V shed 5 bases and J 5 bases; nucleotides not matched to a gene: 8. Germline CDR1 reads MNHNY; CDR2 reads SVGAGI (reference sequence).